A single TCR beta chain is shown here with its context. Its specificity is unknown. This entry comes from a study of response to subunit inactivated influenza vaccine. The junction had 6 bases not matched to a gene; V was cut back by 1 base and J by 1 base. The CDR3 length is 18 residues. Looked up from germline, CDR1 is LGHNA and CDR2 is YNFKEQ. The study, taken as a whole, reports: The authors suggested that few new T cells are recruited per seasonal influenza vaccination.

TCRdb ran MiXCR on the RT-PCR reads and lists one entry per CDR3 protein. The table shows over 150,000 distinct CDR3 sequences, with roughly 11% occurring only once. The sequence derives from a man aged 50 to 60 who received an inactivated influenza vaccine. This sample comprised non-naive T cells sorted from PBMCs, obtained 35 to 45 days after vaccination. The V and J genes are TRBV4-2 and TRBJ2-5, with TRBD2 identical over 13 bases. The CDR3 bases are TGTGCCAGCAGCCAAGCGGGACTAGCGGGGACTTCCCAAGAGACCCAGTACTTC. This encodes CASSQAGLAGTSQETQYF.